The T cell receptor beta chain under discussion was sequenced for a study of cytomegalovirus exposure and HLA in healthy donors. With 60 Vbeta and 13 Jbeta primers, the PCR was carried out. Method: immunoSEQ multiplex PCR; TCRdb's copy keeps in-frame clones and lacks some. The repertoire includes 76,000 or so clones, 65% to 75% of them detected once, and 15% to 20% sits in the top ten. Concerning this clone itself: The antigen is unknown.

Germline V gene data show CDR1 as SGHTA and CDR2 as FQGNSA. V lost 5 bases and J lost 5, with 12 bases in between. There are 13 residues in the CDR3. Findings and caveats of the study: The authors assumed roughly uniform sequencing depth across donors for presence/absence analyses. In a later analysis, at a false discovery rate of 0.05, roughly 17,000 TCR beta sequences were associated with HLA alleles. Within a later analysis, the majority of CMV-associated TCR beta chains appeared HLA-restricted. Certain indistinguishable V segments, among them TRBV6-2 and TRBV6-3, were excluded.

The sequence derives from a middle-aged woman in good health and CMV-seropositive. The gene calls are TRBV7-2 and TRBJ1-2; possible D gene TRBD1, 6 bases. The specimen was PBMCs. The CDR3 coding sequence is TGTGCCAGCAGCCCCAGGGGACTATATGGCTACACCTTC. Translating gives CASSPRGLYGYTF.